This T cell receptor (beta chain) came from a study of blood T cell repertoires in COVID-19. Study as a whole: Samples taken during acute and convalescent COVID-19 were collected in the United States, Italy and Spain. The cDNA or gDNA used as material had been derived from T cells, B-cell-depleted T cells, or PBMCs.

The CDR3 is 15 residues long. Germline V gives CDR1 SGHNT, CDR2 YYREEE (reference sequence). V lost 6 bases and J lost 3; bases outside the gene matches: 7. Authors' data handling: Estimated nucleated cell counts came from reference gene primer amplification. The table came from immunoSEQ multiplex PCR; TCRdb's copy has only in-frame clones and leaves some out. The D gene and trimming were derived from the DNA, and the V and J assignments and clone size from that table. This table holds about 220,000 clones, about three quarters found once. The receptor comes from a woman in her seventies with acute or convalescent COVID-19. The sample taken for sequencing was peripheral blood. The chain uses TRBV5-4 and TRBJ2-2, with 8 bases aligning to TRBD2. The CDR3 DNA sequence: TGTGCCAGCACCCGCGGGGGGCCAGACACCGGGGAGCTGTTTTTT. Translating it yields CASTRGGPDTGELFF.